This passage covers 10 T cell receptor beta chains from one sample sequenced in a study of CD8 T cells in ankylosing spondylitis. Study findings and constraints: About 8 highly homologous variants made up a TCR beta motif, and this motif appeared characteristic of ankylosing spondylitis blood.

TCRdb called the 5' RACE reads again in MiXCR, with one record for every CDR3 protein. The sample yields 470,000 or so distinct CDR3 sequences, more than 25% seen once. Antigens for these TCRs are unknown. Sequenced: blood, either unsorted or a sorted T cell fraction (not recorded which). The receptors originated from a male donor with ankylosing spondylitis.

V is TRBV10-3 and J is TRBJ2-5, with D uncertain. This CDR3 is built from 14 residues. In germline, CDR1 is ENHRY, CDR2 SYGVKD. Trimming took off 0 bases at V and 4 bases at J, with 9 bases between the two ends. CDR3 protein: CAISESASGETQYF. The CDR3 DNA follows: TGTGCCATCAGTGAGTCGGCTAGTGGAGAGACCCAGTACTTC.

The chain links TRBV24-1 to TRBJ2-2, with 15 bases identical to TRBD2. CDR1 is KGHDR, CDR2 SFDVKD, per germline. This CDR3 contains 19 residues. After removal of 3 bases from V and 7 bases from J, the junction contained 11 bases not matched to a gene. CDR3 protein: CATSDHRTSGRAIVGELFF. The CDR3, as DNA: TGTGCCACCAGTGATCACCGGACTAGCGGGAGGGCCATTGTCGGGGAGCTGTTTTTT.

This clonotype showed up just a few times. The chain links TRBV20-1 to TRBJ1-4; D is perhaps TRBD1 (5 bases). The V end was cut by 6 bases, the J end by 8 bases, with 19 bases between. Per germline, CDR1 DFQATT and CDR2 SNEGSKA (reference sequence). The CDR3 extends over 14 amino acids. CDR3 loop: CSANRGGLGEKLFF. The CDR3 DNA reads TGCAGTGCGAATCGCGGGGGGTTGGGAGAAAAACTGTTTTTT.

The chain combines TRBV20-1 with TRBJ2-7, with 8 bases matching TRBD2. Losses at the gene ends were 4 bases for V and 4 bases for J; bases not matched to a gene: 6. CDR1 and CDR2 from the germline V gene are DFQATT and SNEGSKA (reference sequence). This CDR3 has 13 amino acids. The CDR3 here is CSANPGTSYEQYF. The CDR3 DNA reads as TGCAGTGCTAATCCCGGGACTAGTTACGAGCAGTACTTC.

This clonotype turned up a few times. The chain is built from TRBV24-1 and TRBJ2-1, with 12 bases matching TRBD1. V trimming: 5 bases; J trimming: 8 bases; junction bases outside the gene matches: 6. The germline V gene has CDR1 KGHDR and CDR2 SFDVKD. The CDR3 covers 15 residues. The CDR3, as DNA: TGTGCCACCAGTGTGGGACAGGGGGCTGGGGATGAGCAGTTCTTC. Its translation is CATSVGQGAGDEQFF.

In this sample, this clonotype turned up a few times. The rearrangement links TRBV5-1 to TRBJ2-5; 12 bases match TRBD2. V trimming: 5 bases; J trimming: 1 base; junction bases outside the gene matches: 6. Germline CDR1 is SGHRS and CDR2 is YFSETQ. CDR3 length: 16 amino acids. CDR3 DNA: TGCGCCAGCAGGATCCGGACTAGCGGGATCCAAGAGACCCAGTACTTC. Its protein product is CASRIRTSGIQETQYF.

V is TRBV5-6 and J is TRBJ2-1, with TRBD2 matching 7 bases. The V segment lost 4 bases and the J segment 5 bases; nucleotides outside the gene matches: 9. Germline V gene lookup returns CDR1 SGHDT and CDR2 YYEEEE. The CDR3 consists of 15 residues. CDR3 nucleotides: TGTGCCAGCAGCCCCCGTGGAGCGGGACACAATGAGCAGTTCTTC. It specifies CASSPRGAGHNEQFF.

The chain uses TRBV12-3 or TRBV12-4 and TRBJ2-7; 7 positions agree with TRBD2. With V trimmed by 5 bases and J by 6 bases, 19 bases remained unmatched. CDR3 length: 17 amino acids. The CDR3 sequence is CASSQRLAVIRYAEQYV. DNA for the CDR3: TGTGCCAGCAGTCAGAGACTAGCCGTTATTAGGTACGCCGAGCAGTACGTC.

The table lists this clonotype with a few counts. The chain links TRBV11-2 to TRBJ1-3; D is unclear. The CDR3 length is 15 residues. Germline V gene data show CDR1 as SGHAT and CDR2 as FQNNGV. V lost 3 bases and J lost 0, with 9 bases in between. The CDR3 protein is CASSFLGSSGNTIYF. The CDR3 DNA is TGTGCCAGCAGCTTCCTTGGGAGCTCTGGAAACACCATATATTTT.

This clonotype rates as medium-sized (0.01 to 0.1%). V is TRBV4-1 and J is TRBJ2-1; unclear D gene. This CDR3 spans 11 amino acids. V dropped 4 bases and J dropped 5 bases, with 3 bases sitting between them. The V gene's germline CDR1 is MGHRA and CDR2 YSYEKL. CDR3 in DNA: TGCGCCAGCAGCCGTAACAATGAGCAGTTCTTC. Its protein is CASSRNNEQFF.